The 28 T cell receptor beta chains reported below all come from one sample, sequenced in a study of OX40 agonist ivuxolimab in advanced cancers. Sequencing used immunoSEQ multiplex PCR; TCRdb keeps in-frame clones, though not all of them. The data hold around 110,000 clones, with less than 95% observed a single time. Sequencing was performed on CD4+ or CD8+ T cells sorted from blood, taken in a trial of the OX40 agonist ivuxolimab. The source is an adult with an advanced solid tumor such as melanoma, head and neck, liver or kidney cancer.

The chain joins TRBV5-1 to TRBJ2-5, with a weak D call TRBD2 (6 bases). Between the trimmed V and J ends, which lost 2 bases and 3 bases, there was a span of 11 bases. Germline V gives CDR1 SGHRS, CDR2 YFSETQ. The CDR3 contains 14 residues. The CDR3 sequence is CASSLIGGEETQYF. CDR3 sequence (DNA): TGCGCCAGCAGCTTAATAGGAGGGGAAGAGACCCAGTACTTC.

The V call is TRBV30, the J call TRBJ2-7, with 8 bases aligning to TRBD1. This CDR3 is 13 amino acids long. Germline V lookup: CDR1 GTSNPN, CDR2 SVGIG (reference sequence). J gave up 3 bases and V 2 bases, and 3 bases lay outside the gene matches. CDR3 amino acids: CAWSRQGLYEQYF. As DNA, the CDR3 is TGTGCCTGGAGTAGACAGGGGCTCTACGAGCAGTACTTC.

Turning to this clone: Other DNA sequences in this specimen translate into the identical CDR3. The CDR3 here is CASSTGSYEQYF. The CDR3 DNA is TGTGCCAGCAGCACGGGCTCCTACGAGCAGTACTTC. The chain has TRBV7-2 and TRBJ2-7; D not resolved. The V end lost 5 bases, the J end lost 0 bases, and 5 bases lay between the germline ends. The germline CDR1 and CDR2 sequences are SGHTA and FQGNSA. CDR3 length: 12 residues.

This clone occurred a few times. V usage is TRBV6-1 and J usage is TRBJ1-1; D is unresolved. The germline V gene has CDR1 MNHNS and CDR2 SASEGT. V lost 1 base and J 12 bases, leaving 12 bases between the germline ends. The CDR3 covers 12 residues. The CDR3 region is CASSEDRRSTFF. The CDR3 region has the DNA TGTGCCAGCAGTGAAGATCGGAGATCGACTTTCTTT.

The chain employs TRBV7-2 and TRBJ2-7; TRBD2 is a possible D gene (6 bases). The CDR3 extends over 16 amino acids. CDR1 and CDR2 from the germline V gene are SGHTA and FQGNSA. Trimming took 5 bases from V and 5 from J, leaving 22 bases between them. CDR3 amino acids: CASSPPWGVAGDEQYF. DNA for the CDR3: TGTGCCAGCAGCCCTCCGTGGGGGGTAGCAGGCGACGAGCAGTACTTC. The variable domain in full, with the rest retrieved from reference TRBV7-2 and TRBJ2-7, is GAGVSQSPSNKVTEKGKDVELRCDPISGHTALYWYRQSLGQGLEFLIYFQGNSAPDKSGLPSDRFSAERTGGSVSTLTIQRTQQEDSAVYLCASSPPWGVAGDEQYFGPGTRLTVT.

This clone was picked up a small number of times. This chain links TRBV19 with TRBJ2-2, with D hard to call. The V end was cut by 3 bases, the J end by 4 bases, with 9 bases between. Germline V CDR1 and CDR2: LNHDA, SQIVND (reference sequence). CDR3 length: 14 residues. The CDR3 here is CASSIGGPTGELFF. CDR3 in DNA: TGTGCCAGTAGTATTGGTGGCCCCACCGGGGAGCTGTTTTTT.

This clone showed up just a few times. The chain joins TRBV2 to TRBJ2-7; D is unclear. V was pared by 4 bases and J by 1 base, with 8 bases between. The germline gives CDR1 SNHLY, CDR2 FYNNEI. This CDR3 is built from 13 residues. The CDR3 DNA sequence: TGTGCCAGCAGTGGTGGGCTTTCCTACGAGCAGTACTTC. Amino acids: CASSGGLSYEQYF.

J is TRBJ2-7 and V is TRBV5-6; TRBD1 is a possible D gene (7 bases). Germline V gene sequence: CDR1 SGHDT, CDR2 YYEEEE. V lost 3 bases to trimming and J lost 5 bases, with 18 bases between them. The CDR3 extends over 15 amino acids. CDR3 in DNA: TGTGCCAGCAGCTCCCCCAGGGGGGCTTGGGACGAGCAGTACTTC. Its translation: CASSSPRGAWDEQYF. The full variable domain, its missing parts supplied by reference TRBV5-6 and TRBJ2-7, is DAGVTQSPTHLIKTRGQQVTLRCSPKSGHDTVSWYQQALGQGPQFIFQYYEEEERQRGNFPDRFSGHQFPNYSSELNVNALLLGDSALYLCASSSPRGAWDEQYFGPGTRLTVT.

The chain couples TRBV9 to TRBJ1-4, with TRBD1 as a possible D gene (5 bases). Germline assignment: CDR1 SGDLS and CDR2 YYNGEE. V dropped 0 bases and J dropped 3 bases, with 9 bases sitting between them. There are 15 residues in the CDR3. CDR3 protein: CASSVEGEPNEKLFF. The CDR3 nucleotides are TGTGCCAGCAGCGTAGAAGGGGAACCTAATGAAAAACTGTTTTTT.

This clone has just a few counts. The J gene is TRBJ1-5, the V gene TRBV6-1; D gene ambiguous. V was pared by 1 base and J by 6 bases, with 4 bases between. Germline V gene lookup returns CDR1 MNHNS and CDR2 SASEGT. The CDR3 totals 12 residues. The CDR3 DNA sequence: TGTGCCAGCAGTGAAGGGGGTCAGCCCCAGCATTTT. Residues: CASSEGGQPQHF.

This clone was seen a handful of times. The chain joins TRBV18 to TRBJ2-5; 10 bases are shared with TRBD2. This CDR3 has 14 amino acids. V dropped 6 bases and J dropped 1; count of bases not matched to a gene: 2. Germline lookup yields CDR1 KGHSH and CDR2 LQKENI. The CDR3 sequence: CASSRLAGQETQYF. The CDR3 DNA sequence: TGTGCCAGCTCTCGACTAGCGGGCCAAGAGACCCAGTACTTC.

This clone was seen a handful of times. The rearrangement links TRBV29-1 to TRBJ1-2, with 7 bases lining up with TRBD1. The CDR3 consists of 14 residues. Trimming at V came to 7 bases and at J to 4 bases, leaving 12 bases not matched to a gene. Germline V gene sequence: CDR1 SQVTM, CDR2 ANQGSEA. CDR3 DNA: TGCAGCGGGGGCACAGGGGCCCATCGCTATGGCTACACCTTC. Encoded protein: CSGGTGAHRYGYTF.

This chain uses TRBV19 with TRBJ1-5, with 10 bases aligning to TRBD1. Germline V gene sequence: CDR1 LNHDA, CDR2 SQIVND (reference sequence). CDR3 length: 13 residues. V gave up 6 bases and J gave up 4 bases; unmatched junction bases: 0. The CDR3 DNA reads TGTGCCAGTAGGGGACAGGGGAATCAGCCCCAGCATTTT. This encodes CASRGQGNQPQHF. Full variable domain (remainder filled in from reference TRBV19 and TRBJ1-5): DGGITQSPKYLFRKEGQNVTLSCEQNLNHDAMYWYRQDPGQGLRLIYYSQIVNDFQKGDIAEGYSVSREKKESFPLTVTSAQKNPTAFYLCASRGQGNQPQHFGDGTRLSIL.

V and J are TRBV2 and TRBJ2-1; D unresolved. The CDR3 is made up of 14 amino acids. The germline V gene encodes CDR1 SNHLY and CDR2 FYNNEI. V lost 2 bases and J lost 5, with 10 bases in between. As DNA, the CDR3 is TGTGCCAGCAGTGAACAAGCTCTTGACAATGAGCAGTTCTTC. Its protein product is CASSEQALDNEQFF.

This clone was seen once. The identical CDR3 is also encoded by other nucleotide sequences in the sample. V and J are TRBV5-1 and TRBJ2-5; a possible D gene is TRBD2 (5 bases). V was pared by 0 bases and J by 2 bases, with 5 bases between. CDR3 size: 13 residues. Germline V CDR1 and CDR2: SGHRS, YFSETQ. CDR3 residues: CASSLGRQETQYF. The CDR3 nucleotides are TGCGCCAGCAGCTTGGGGAGGCAAGAGACCCAGTACTTC.

The V call is TRBV30, the J call TRBJ2-7; 12 bases line up with TRBD1. The ends lost 5 bases at V and 6 bases at J; junction bases unmatched: 8. This CDR3 has 14 residues. Per germline, CDR1 GTSNPN and CDR2 SVGIG (reference sequence). CDR3 bases: TGTGCCTGGTGGGCCGGGACAGGGGGCTCCGAGCAGTACTTC. It is translated as CAWWAGTGGSEQYF.

A note on this clone: Different DNA sequences within this sample yield the same CDR3. The genes are TRBV28 and TRBJ1-2; D may be TRBD1 (5 bases). This CDR3 has 13 residues. Germline V gene lookup returns CDR1 MDHEN and CDR2 SYDVKM. Between the trimmed V and J ends, which lost 3 bases and 4 bases, there was a span of 9 bases. The CDR3 protein is CASSLGQGYGYTF. The CDR3 DNA is TGTGCCAGCAGTTTGGGGCAGGGCTATGGCTACACCTTC.

This clone was found a few times. The chain carries TRBV11-1 and TRBJ1-6; D possibly corresponds to TRBD1 (5 bases). The V gene's germline CDR1 is SGHAT and CDR2 FQDESV (reference sequence). The CDR3 totals 14 residues. Trimming took off 1 base at V and 7 bases at J, with 8 bases between the two ends. The CDR3 DNA reads TGTGCCAGCAGCTTAGGCTGGGGGAATTCACCCCTCCACTTT. Translating it yields CASSLGWGNSPLHF. Full variable domain (rest looked up from reference TRBV11-1 and TRBJ1-6): EAEVAQSPRYKITEKSQAVAFWCDPISGHATLYWYRQILGQGPELLVQFQDESVVDDSQLPKDRFSAERLKGVDSTLKIQPAELGDSAMYLCASSLGWGNSPLHFGNGTRLTVT.

The chain links TRBV5-1 to TRBJ2-7; the match to TRBD2 covers 10 bases. V was clipped by 6 bases and J by 4 bases; unmatched bases: 7. The CDR3 runs 14 residues. Germline CDR1 SGHRS, CDR2 YFSETQ. The CDR3 DNA reads as TGCGCCAGCAAGCCAGCGGGGGGGCCTTACGAGCAGTACTTC. This encodes CASKPAGGPYEQYF.

The V gene is TRBV4-1, the J gene TRBJ2-1; D remains ambiguous. There are 14 residues in the CDR3. Germline V gene data show CDR1 as MGHRA and CDR2 as YSYEKL. V was clipped by 4 bases and J by 5 bases, with 12 bases between them. In DNA, the CDR3 is TGCGCCAGCAGCCTGTACCCTACTGACAATGAGCAGTTCTTC. It encodes CASSLYPTDNEQFF.

The CDR3 DNA reads as TGTGCCAGCAGCCCCCGGATGGGAACTTATAACTATGGCTACACCTTC. It codes for CASSPRMGTYNYGYTF. The chain joins TRBV5-4 to TRBJ1-2; D unresolved. V lost 4 bases, J lost 1 base, and 17 bases lay in between. The CDR3 spans 16 residues. Germline assignment: CDR1 SGHNT and CDR2 YYREEE (reference sequence).

This clone is a singleton in its sample. V is TRBV30 and J is TRBJ2-1, with TRBD2 identical over 9 bases. With 1 base clipped from V and 0 bases from J, the junction kept 7 bases outside the gene matches. The CDR3 extends over 17 amino acids. Germline CDR1 reads GTSNPN; CDR2 reads SVGIG (reference sequence). The CDR3 DNA reads TGTGCCTGGAGTGGAGTAATAGCGGGGGCCTCCTACAATGAGCAGTTCTTC. Its translation is CAWSGVIAGASYNEQFF.

This chain joins TRBV9 and TRBJ1-4; 8 bases line up with TRBD1. The CDR3 is made up of 15 amino acids. CDR1 is SGDLS and CDR2 is YYNGEE in the germline V gene. Trimming took 3 bases from V and 4 from J; bases not matched to a gene: 5. The CDR3 is CASSEQGASNEKLFF. CDR3 nucleotides: TGTGCCAGCAGCGAGCAGGGGGCAAGTAATGAAAAACTGTTTTTT.

The rearrangement links TRBV28 to TRBJ1-5; a possible D gene is TRBD1 (5 bases). Germline V gives CDR1 MDHEN, CDR2 SYDVKM. Trimming removed 4 bases at V and 7 bases at J, with 11 bases between. This CDR3 region has 13 residues. CDR3 sequence: CASSSRTGQPQHF. The CDR3 bases are TGTGCCAGCAGTTCCCGCACAGGACAGCCCCAGCATTTT.

The V call is TRBV4-1, the J call TRBJ2-1; the D is unclear. Germline values: CDR1 MGHRA, CDR2 YSYEKL. V shed 1 base and J shed 12 bases, with 13 bases lying between them. The CDR3 has 13 amino acids. DNA for the CDR3: TGCGCCAGCAGCCAAGTTTTAGAGTACCGGCAGTTCTTC. It translates to CASSQVLEYRQFF.

This clone showed up just once. The chain uses TRBV11-1 and TRBJ2-7, with TRBD1 as a possible D gene (5 bases). V was cut by 10 bases and J by 6 bases, with 22 bases left in between. The CDR3 has 14 residues. Germline V gives CDR1 SGHAT, CDR2 FQDESV (reference sequence). CDR3 protein: CATSQIRDSSEQYF. The CDR3, as DNA: TGTGCCACCTCCCAAATCAGGGATTCAAGCGAGCAGTACTTC.

The chain recombines TRBV7-9 with TRBJ2-7; D call uncertain. CDR1 is SEHNR and CDR2 is FQNEAQ in the germline V gene (reference sequence). This CDR3 spans 13 amino acids. Trimming took off 1 base at V and 4 bases at J, with 8 bases between the two ends. The DNA for the CDR3 is TGTGCCAGCAGCTTAGATATGACTTACGAGCAGTACTTC. This encodes CASSLDMTYEQYF.

The V and J genes are TRBV5-5 and TRBJ2-7; D gene unclear. V was shortened by 3 bases and J by 0 bases, with 7 bases between the two germline ends. CDR3 length: 13 residues. The germline V gene encodes CDR1 SGHKS and CDR2 YYEKEE (reference sequence). CDR3 sequence reads: CASSSPSSYEQYF. CDR3 bases: TGTGCCAGCAGCTCCCCCAGCTCCTACGAGCAGTACTTC.